This paragraph covers one T cell receptor beta chain sequence. These data are taken from a study of blood T cell repertoires in COVID-19. Overall study: The study drew acute and convalescent COVID-19 samples from the United States, Italy and Spain. PBMCs, B-cell-depleted T cells, or T cells were the source of the cDNA or gDNA that made up the material.

Original data processing: Reference gene primer amplification yielded estimated nucleated cell counts. Assay used: immunoSEQ multiplex PCR; TCRdb lists only in-frame clones, some missing. V and J calls and clone size are as listed in that table; D and trimming were resolved from the DNA. The sample shows 150,000 or so clones, around four fifths of them seen only once. Sequenced input: peripheral blood. The sequence derives from a woman aged 40 to 55 with active or convalescent COVID-19.

Written as DNA, the CDR3 is TGTGCCAGCAGCGTGGAGGGGAAAAAACTGTTTTTT. Protein sequence: CASSVEGKKLFF. The V call is TRBV28, the J call TRBJ1-4; D perhaps matches TRBD1 (5 bases). The CDR3 is made up of 12 amino acids. V was clipped by 6 bases and J by 9 bases, with 11 bases between them. Looked up from germline, CDR1 is MDHEN and CDR2 is SYDVKM.